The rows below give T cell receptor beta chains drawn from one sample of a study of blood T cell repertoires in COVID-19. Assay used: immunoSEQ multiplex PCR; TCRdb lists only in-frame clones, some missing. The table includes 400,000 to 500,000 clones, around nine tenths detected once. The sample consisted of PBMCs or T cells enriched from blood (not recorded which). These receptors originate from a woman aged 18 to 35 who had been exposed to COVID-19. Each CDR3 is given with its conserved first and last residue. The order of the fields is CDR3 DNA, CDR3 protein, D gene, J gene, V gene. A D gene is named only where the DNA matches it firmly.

TGTGCCAGCAGCTTAACAGGACTAGCGGGAAACTCCTACGAGCAGTACTTC | CASSLTGLAGNSYEQYF | TRBD2 | TRBJ2-7 | TRBV7-9
TGTGCCAGCAGTGACAGATTCAATCAGCCCCAGCATTTT | CASSDRFNQPQHF | - | TRBJ1-5 | TRBV2
TGCGCCAGCAGCTTGCGGACTAGCGGGGGGGTAGGTGAGCAGTTCTTC | CASSLRTSGGVGEQFF | TRBD2 | TRBJ2-1 | TRBV5-1
TGTGCCAGCAGAAAACCAGGGGGCAGCTCTGGGGCCAACGTCCTGACTTTC | CASRKPGGSSGANVLTF | TRBD1 | TRBJ2-6 | TRBV11-2
TGTGCCAGCGGAAACAGGGGGCTCAAAGCTAGGGACGAGCAGTACTTC | CASGNRGLKARDEQYF | TRBD1 | TRBJ2-7 | TRBV18
TGTGCCAGCAGCTTTGACAGGGGTAACTATGGCTACACCTTC | CASSFDRGNYGYTF | TRBD1 | TRBJ1-2 | TRBV7-2
TGTGCCAGCTCACCACTCGGGACTAGCGGGGCCACTGAGCAGTACTTC | CASSPLGTSGATEQYF | TRBD2 | TRBJ2-7 | TRBV18
TGTGCCAGCAGCTTAGCTAGTTCTTCCTCCTACAATGAGCAGTTCTTC | CASSLASSSSYNEQFF | - | TRBJ2-1 | TRBV7-2
TGCGCCAGCAGCCTCATTGCGGGACAGGGGGCCCACGAGCAGTACTTC | CASSLIAGQGAHEQYF | TRBD1 | TRBJ2-7 | TRBV4-3
TGTGCCTGGAGTCTCCATAGTGGCGAGCAGTACTTC | CAWSLHSGEQYF | - | TRBJ2-7 | TRBV30
TGTGCCTGGAGTGTACAGGTGACGGATAATTCACCCCTCCACTTT | CAWSVQVTDNSPLHF | - | TRBJ1-6 | TRBV30